This paragraph reports one T cell receptor beta chain. V gave up 0 bases and J gave up 10 bases, with 10 bases separating them. Germline V gene sequence: CDR1 GTSNPN, CDR2 SVGIG (reference sequence). This CDR3 is 12 amino acids long. The data belong to a study of blood T cell repertoires in COVID-19. As for the study in general: Some COVID-19 samples were acute and others convalescent; all came from the United States, Italy and Spain. T cells, B-cell-depleted T cells, or PBMCs provided the cDNA or gDNA that served as material.

Authors' processing steps: The authors estimated nucleated cell counts from reference gene primer amplification. The repertoire was sequenced with immunoSEQ multiplex PCR; TCRdb's copy has only in-frame clones and lacks some. For V, J and clone size, that table is used; D and trimming come from the DNA. The sample holds 120,000 or so clones; around 83% are singletons and the top ten take about 5.4%. The source is a man older than 75 with active or convalescent COVID-19. The sample comprised peripheral blood. V is TRBV30 and J is TRBJ2-1; the D gene is possibly TRBD1 (5 bases). The CDR3 sequence is CAWSVLRQEQFF. The CDR3 region has the DNA TGTGCCTGGAGTGTACTAAGACAGGAGCAGTTCTTC.